This T cell receptor beta chain was sequenced in a study of T cells in Graves' hyperthyroidism and ophthalmopathy. This clonotype occurred many times. The antigen is unknown. Using RNA transcripts as the source, TCR beta CDR3 regions were amplified. When the TCR CDR3 underwent first-round RT-PCR, the HTBI primer set was used. One entry per CDR3 protein, called by TCRdb with MiXCR from the multiplex PCR reads. This sample has around 600,000 distinct CDR3 sequences, with about 14% found just once. The study, taken as a whole, reports: With a median lead of about 6.9 months before onset, the model predicted ophthalmopathy. Blood held most thyroid clonotypes expanded above 0.001 frequency.

Sequenced material: blood. The receptor comes from a woman between 50 and 59 years old with Graves' ophthalmopathy.

CDR3 DNA sequence: TGTGCCAGCAGTCGTACTAGCGGGGGGGTCTACGAGCAGTACTTC. Its translation is CASSRTSGGVYEQYF. V is TRBV28 and J is TRBJ2-7; 13 bases align to TRBD2. The CDR3 is made up of 15 amino acids. The V segment lost 5 bases and the J segment 3 bases; nucleotides outside the gene matches: 4. The germline gives CDR1 MDHEN, CDR2 SYDVKM. The full variable domain, completed using reference TRBV28 and TRBJ2-7, is DVKVTQSSRYLVKRTGEKVFLECVQDMDHENMFWYRQDPGLGLRLIYFSYDVKMKEKGDIPEGYSVSREKKERFSLILESASTNQTSMYLCASSRTSGGVYEQYFGPGTRLTVT.